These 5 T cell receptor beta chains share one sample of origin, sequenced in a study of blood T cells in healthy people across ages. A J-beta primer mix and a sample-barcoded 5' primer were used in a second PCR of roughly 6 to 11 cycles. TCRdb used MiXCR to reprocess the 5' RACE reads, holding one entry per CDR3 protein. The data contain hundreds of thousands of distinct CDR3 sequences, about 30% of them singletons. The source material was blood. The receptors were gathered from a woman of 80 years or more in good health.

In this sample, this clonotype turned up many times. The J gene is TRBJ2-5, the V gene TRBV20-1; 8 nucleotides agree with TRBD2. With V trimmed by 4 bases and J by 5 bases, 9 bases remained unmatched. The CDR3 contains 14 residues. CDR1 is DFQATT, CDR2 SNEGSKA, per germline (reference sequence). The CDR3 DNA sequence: TGCAGTGCTAACACCGGGGGGGCCGCGGAGACCCAGTACTTC. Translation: CSANTGGAAETQYF.

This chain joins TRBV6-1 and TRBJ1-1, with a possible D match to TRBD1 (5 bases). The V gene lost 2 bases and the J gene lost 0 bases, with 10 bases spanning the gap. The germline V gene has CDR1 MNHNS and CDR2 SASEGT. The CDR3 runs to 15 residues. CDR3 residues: CASSERGSLNTEAFF. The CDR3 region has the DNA TGTGCCAGCAGTGAACGGGGCAGCTTGAACACTGAAGCTTTCTTT.

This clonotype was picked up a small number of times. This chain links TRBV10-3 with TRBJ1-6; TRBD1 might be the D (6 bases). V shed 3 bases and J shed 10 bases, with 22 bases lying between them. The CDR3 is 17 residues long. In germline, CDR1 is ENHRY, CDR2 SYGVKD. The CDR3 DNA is TGTGCCATCAGTGATCAGGTCAGGGGCTCACACGTATCACCCCTCCACTTT. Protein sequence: CAISDQVRGSHVSPLHF.

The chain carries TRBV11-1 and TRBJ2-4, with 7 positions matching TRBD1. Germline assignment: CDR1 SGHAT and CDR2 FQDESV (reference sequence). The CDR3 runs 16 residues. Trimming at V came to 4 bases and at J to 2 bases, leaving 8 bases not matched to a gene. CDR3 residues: CASSSGDRITKNIQYF. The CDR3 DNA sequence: TGTGCCAGCAGCTCAGGGGACAGAATAACCAAAAACATTCAGTACTTC.

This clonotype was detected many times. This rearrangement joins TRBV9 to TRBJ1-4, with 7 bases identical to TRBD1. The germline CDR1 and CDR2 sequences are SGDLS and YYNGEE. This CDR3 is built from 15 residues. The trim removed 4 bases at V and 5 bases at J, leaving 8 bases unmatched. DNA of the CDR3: TGTGCCAGCAGCTTCCAACCGGGACAGAATGAAAAACTGTTTTTT. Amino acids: CASSFQPGQNEKLFF.